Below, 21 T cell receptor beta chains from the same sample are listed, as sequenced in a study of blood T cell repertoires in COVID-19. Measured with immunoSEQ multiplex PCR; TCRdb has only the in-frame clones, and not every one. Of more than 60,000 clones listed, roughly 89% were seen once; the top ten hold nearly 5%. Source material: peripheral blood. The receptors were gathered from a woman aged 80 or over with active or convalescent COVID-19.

Here the CDR3 reads CASSPPVRGNSNQPQHF. DNA of the CDR3: TGTGCCAGCAGCCCCCCCGTCCGGGGTAATAGCAATCAGCCCCAGCATTTT. The genes are TRBV28 and TRBJ1-5; no reliable D call. V was trimmed by 6 bases and J by 0 bases, leaving 18 bases between them. The germline CDR1 and CDR2 sequences are MDHEN and SYDVKM. The CDR3 length is 17 residues.

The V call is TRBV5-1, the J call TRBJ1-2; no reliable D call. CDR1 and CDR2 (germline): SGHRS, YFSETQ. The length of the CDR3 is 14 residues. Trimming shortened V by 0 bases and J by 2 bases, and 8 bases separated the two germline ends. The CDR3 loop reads CASSLAAENYGYTF. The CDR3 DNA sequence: TGCGCCAGCAGCTTGGCCGCAGAAAACTATGGCTACACCTTC.

CDR3 coding DNA: TGTGCCACCAGCCTGACTAACCAGAACACCGGGGAGCTGTTTTTT. Encoded protein: CATSLTNQNTGELFF. J is TRBJ2-2 and V is TRBV24-1, with a tentative D call TRBD2 (5 bases). The germline CDR1 and CDR2 sequences are KGHDR and SFDVKD. This CDR3 has 15 residues. Trimming took off 7 bases at V and 1 base at J, with 12 bases between the two ends.

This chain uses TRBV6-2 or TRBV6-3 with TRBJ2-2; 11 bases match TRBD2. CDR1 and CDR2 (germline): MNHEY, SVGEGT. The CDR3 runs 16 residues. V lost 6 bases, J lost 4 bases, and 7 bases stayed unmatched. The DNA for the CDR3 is TGTGCCAGCAGCCAGGGACTAGCGGAGTTCACCGGGGAGCTGTTTTTT. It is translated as CASSQGLAEFTGELFF.

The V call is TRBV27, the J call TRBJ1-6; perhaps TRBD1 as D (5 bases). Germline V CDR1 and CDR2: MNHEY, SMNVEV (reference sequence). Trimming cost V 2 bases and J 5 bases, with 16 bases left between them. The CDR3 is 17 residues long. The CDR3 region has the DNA TGTGCCAGCAGTTTAAGGTGGCAGGGAAATAATAATTCACCCCTCCACTTT. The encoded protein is CASSLRWQGNNNSPLHF.

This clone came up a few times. DNA of the CDR3: TGTGCCAGCTCACCAAGCGCTGACTATGGCTACACCTTC. Translating gives CASSPSADYGYTF. V and J are TRBV18 and TRBJ1-2; D is unclear. Trimming cost V 2 bases and J 3 bases, with 7 bases left between them. CDR3 length: 13 residues. Germline CDR1 reads KGHSH; CDR2 reads LQKENI.

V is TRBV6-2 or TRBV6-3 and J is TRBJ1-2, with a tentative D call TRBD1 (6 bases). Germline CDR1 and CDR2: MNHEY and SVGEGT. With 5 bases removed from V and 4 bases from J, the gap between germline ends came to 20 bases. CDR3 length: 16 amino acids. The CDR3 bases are TGTGCCAGCAGTGGACGACAAGGCGGGGGCCTCTATGGCTACACCTTC. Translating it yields CASSGRQGGGLYGYTF.

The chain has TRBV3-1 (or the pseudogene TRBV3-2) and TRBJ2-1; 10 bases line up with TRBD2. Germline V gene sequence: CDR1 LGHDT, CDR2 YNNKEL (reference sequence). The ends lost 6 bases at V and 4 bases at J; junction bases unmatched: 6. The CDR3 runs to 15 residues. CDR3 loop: CASSHKREGYNEQFF. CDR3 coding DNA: TGTGCCAGCAGTCATAAGCGGGAGGGTTACAATGAGCAGTTCTTC.

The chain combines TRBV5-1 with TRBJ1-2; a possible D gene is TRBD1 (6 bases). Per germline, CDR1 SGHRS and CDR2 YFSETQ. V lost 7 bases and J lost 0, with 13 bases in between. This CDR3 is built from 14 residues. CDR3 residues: CASGEGTSNYGYTF. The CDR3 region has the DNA TGCGCCAGCGGGGAGGGGACATCTAACTATGGCTACACCTTC.

CDR3 region: CASTSRRQMGYGYTF. In DNA, the CDR3 is TGTGCCAGTACGTCCAGGCGACAGATGGGCTATGGCTACACCTTC. The rearrangement joins TRBV19 to TRBJ1-2; tentative D call: TRBD1 (5 bases). The CDR3 totals 15 residues. Trimming left V 7 bases short and J 4 bases short, with 19 bases between. Germline CDR1 is LNHDA and CDR2 is SQIVND (reference sequence).

CDR3 nucleotides: TGTGCCAGCAGCTTAGCCCCAGGGTTCGGGGAGCTGTTTTTT. Translated: CASSLAPGFGELFF. J is TRBJ2-2 and V is TRBV11-2, with a tentative D call TRBD1 (5 bases). The CDR3 has 14 amino acids. CDR1 is SGHAT, CDR2 FQNNGV, per germline. V lost 1 base and J 7 bases, leaving 10 bases between the germline ends.

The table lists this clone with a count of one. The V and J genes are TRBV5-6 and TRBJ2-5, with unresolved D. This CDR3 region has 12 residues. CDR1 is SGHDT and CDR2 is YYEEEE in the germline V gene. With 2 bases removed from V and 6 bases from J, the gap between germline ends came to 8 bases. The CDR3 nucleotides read TGTGCCAGCAGCTTTGGAGTGCAGACCCAGTACTTC. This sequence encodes CASSFGVQTQYF.

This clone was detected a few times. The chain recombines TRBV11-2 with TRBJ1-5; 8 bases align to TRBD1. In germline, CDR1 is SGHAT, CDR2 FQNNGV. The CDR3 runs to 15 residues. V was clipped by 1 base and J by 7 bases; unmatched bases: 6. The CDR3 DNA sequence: TGTGCCAGCAGCTTAGGTACAGGGGGAGGACAGCCCCAGCATTTT. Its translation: CASSLGTGGGQPQHF.

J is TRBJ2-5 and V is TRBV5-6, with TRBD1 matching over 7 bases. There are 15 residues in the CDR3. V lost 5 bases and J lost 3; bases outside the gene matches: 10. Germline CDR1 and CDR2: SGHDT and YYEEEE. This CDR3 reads CASSAPSQGEETQYF. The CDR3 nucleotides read TGTGCCAGCAGTGCCCCGTCCCAGGGGGAAGAGACCCAGTACTTC.

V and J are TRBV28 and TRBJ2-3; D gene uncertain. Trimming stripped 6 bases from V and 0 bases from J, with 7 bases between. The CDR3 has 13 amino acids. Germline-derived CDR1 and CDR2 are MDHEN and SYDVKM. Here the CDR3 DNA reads TGTGCCAGCAGACAGACAAGCACAGATACGCAGTATTTT. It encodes CASRQTSTDTQYF. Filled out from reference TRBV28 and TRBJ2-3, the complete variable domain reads DVKVTQSSRYLVKRTGEKVFLECVQDMDHENMFWYRQDPGLGLRLIYFSYDVKMKEKGDIPEGYSVSREKKERFSLILESASTNQTSMYLCASRQTSTDTQYFGPGTRLTVL.

CDR3 nucleotides: TGTGCCAGTCGCGAGGGGGCTCGGGACACTGAAGCTTTCTTT. As protein: CASREGARDTEAFF. The chain employs TRBV19 and TRBJ1-1; 7 bases are shared with TRBD1. The junction had 9 bases not matched to a gene; V was cut back by 8 bases and J by 3 bases. Per germline, CDR1 LNHDA and CDR2 SQIVND (reference sequence). The length of the CDR3 is 14 residues.

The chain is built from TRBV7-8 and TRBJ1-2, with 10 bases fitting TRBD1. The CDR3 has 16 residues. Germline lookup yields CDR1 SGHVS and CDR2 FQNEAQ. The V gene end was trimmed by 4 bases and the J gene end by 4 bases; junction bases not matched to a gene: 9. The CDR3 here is CASSSNWDRGAYGYTF. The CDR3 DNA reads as TGTGCCAGCAGCTCAAACTGGGACAGGGGAGCCTATGGCTACACCTTC.

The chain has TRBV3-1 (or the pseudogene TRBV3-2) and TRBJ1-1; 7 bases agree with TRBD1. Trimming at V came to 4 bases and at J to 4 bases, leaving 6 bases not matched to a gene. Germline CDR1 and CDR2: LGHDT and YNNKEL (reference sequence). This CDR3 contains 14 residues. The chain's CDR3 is CASSPRQGGTEAFF. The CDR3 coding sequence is TGTGCCAGCAGCCCCAGACAGGGTGGCACTGAAGCTTTCTTT.

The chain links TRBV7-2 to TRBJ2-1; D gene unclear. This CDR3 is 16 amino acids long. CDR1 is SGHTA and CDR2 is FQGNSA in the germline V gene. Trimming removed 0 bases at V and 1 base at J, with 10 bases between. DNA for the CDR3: TGTGCCAGCAGCTTAGCGGTAACAAATTCCTACAATGAGCAGTTCTTC. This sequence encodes CASSLAVTNSYNEQFF. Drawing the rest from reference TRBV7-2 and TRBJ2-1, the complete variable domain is GAGVSQSPSNKVTEKGKDVELRCDPISGHTALYWYRQSLGQGLEFLIYFQGNSAPDKSGLPSDRFSAERTGGSVSTLTIQRTQQEDSAVYLCASSLAVTNSYNEQFFGPGTRLTVL.

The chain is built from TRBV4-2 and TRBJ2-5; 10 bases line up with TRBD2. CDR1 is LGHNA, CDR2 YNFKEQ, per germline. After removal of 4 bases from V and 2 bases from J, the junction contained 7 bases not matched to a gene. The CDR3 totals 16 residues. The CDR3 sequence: CASSRLAGGLQETQYF. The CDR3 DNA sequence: TGTGCCAGCAGCCGGTTAGCGGGGGGACTTCAAGAGACCCAGTACTTC.

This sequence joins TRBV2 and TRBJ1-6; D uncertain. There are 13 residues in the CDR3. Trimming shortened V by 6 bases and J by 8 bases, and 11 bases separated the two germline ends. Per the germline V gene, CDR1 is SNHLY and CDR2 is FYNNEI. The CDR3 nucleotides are TGTGCCAGCAGAGGGAGAAAAGATTCACCCCTCCACTTT. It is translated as CASRGRKDSPLHF. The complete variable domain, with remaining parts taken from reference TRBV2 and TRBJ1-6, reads EPEVTQTPSHQVTQMGQEVILRCVPISNHLYFYWYRQILGQKVEFLVSFYNNEISEKSEIFDDQFSVERPDGSNFTLKIRSTKLEDSAMYFCASRGRKDSPLHFGNGTRLTVT.